The present TCR beta chain was sequenced within a study of glioma-infiltrating T cells after dendritic cell vaccination (TCRdb year 2016). For context, the study as a whole: The cohort comprised around 15 glioblastoma patients from Phase I and II dendritic cell vaccination trials, 9 newly diagnosed and 6 with recurrent disease. Tumor-infiltrating lymphocyte content was quantified and tumor and blood repertoires were compared in dendritic cell-vaccinated glioblastoma patients by deep sequencing of TCR beta CDR3 regions. The vaccine was prepared from monocyte-derived dendritic cells that were cultured for about 7 days with IL-4 and GM-CSF and then pulsed overnight with autologous tumor lysate. Patients received autologous tumor lysate-pulsed dendritic cell vaccination between 2003 and 2012. Survival after dendritic cell vaccination was correlated with TCR sequencing metrics, including TIL content and tumor-blood repertoire overlap. Three intradermal dendritic cell vaccine injections were administered to patients at biweekly intervals in the arm below the axilla. Beyond this particular receptor, the publication reports: The three-group TCR overlap response model was characterized as speculative, and prospective validation of the model was stated to be required. The cohort was small and heterogeneous, and full blood and tumor sets were available for few patients, with initial-recurrent tumor pairs available for even fewer patients. Higher estimated pretreatment TIL content predicted longer time to progression and overall survival after dendritic cell vaccination. No direct relationship between TCR clonality and survival was found, suggesting that a diverse polyclonal response may matter.

In the case of this clone: It lacks a known antigen. No qualities accompany the bases; no much larger clone lies one base away.

V is pared back by 6 bases and J by 4 bases, with 16 bases lying between the germline termini. The germline V gene specifies KGHSH as CDR1 and LQKENI as CDR2. Inclusive of the bounding cysteine and phenylalanine, the CDR3 is 16 residues long. Just the 48-base CDR3 DNA is kept, in frame starting at base 1. Reading the label with the study, this specimen's time point is: after dendritic cell vaccination, including at tumor progression/relapse. To be selected, patients needed enough residual fresh-frozen tumor tissue and more than two years of available survival data. Molecular status otherwise varied across the glioblastoma patients, but none of them carried an isocitrate dehydrogenase mutation. PBMC collection took place before vaccination, two weeks after the third vaccination, and at tumor progression if progression occurred. The Qiagen DNeasy Blood extraction Kit was used for extraction of genomic DNA.

The immunoSEQ assay amplified TCRB CDR3 regions from 1.5 to 2.5 micrograms of genomic DNA, or from all available DNA when less than that amount was available. Multiplex PCR used 60 forward primers for TCR V beta segments and 13 reverse primers for J beta segments. To estimate reads per starting template, synthetic control templates were spiked into each sample at limiting dilution. Sequencing produced 87 bp reads on the Illumina HiSeq System. Under the source paper's analysis protocol: PCR and sequencing errors were removed by a nearest neighbor algorithm that merged closely related sequences. TCR overlap was defined as the percentage of unique tumor TCR beta sequences that were also present in the same patient's peripheral blood. As stored in TCRdb, this immuneACCESS dataset retains in-frame rearrangements with V and J assigned. A fraction of the clones does not appear; measured against another copy, unresolved V genes explain less than half of the discrepancy, and the remainder lacks a known reason. That table supplies the V and J calls and clone size; D and trimming were determined from the DNA. Recorded for this sample are some 90,000 clones; 80% to 90% of them occurred a single time. 2.1% of the sample belongs to the ten largest clones.

In this chain, TRBV18 is recombined with TRBJ2-6; TRBD1 is a possible D gene, resting on 6 matching bases. The clonotype was recovered from a human donor with glioblastoma. The sample consisted of blood, taken after dendritic cell vaccination. The DNA is as follows: TGTGCCAGCTCCCAAACGACAGGAGCCGGGGCCAACGTCCTGACTTTC. The translation is CASSQTTGAGANVLTF.